These T cell receptor beta chains were read from a single sample in a study of blood T cells in healthy people across ages. TCRdb analysed the 5' RACE reads with MiXCR anew, one entry per CDR3 protein. The sample records some 1.4 million distinct CDR3 sequences, 42% being singletons. The sequenced material came from blood. These TCRs come from a woman between 18 and 29 years old in good health. Each CDR3 is given with its conserved first and last residue. The order of the fields is V gene, D gene, J gene, clone size, CDR3 protein, CDR3 DNA. The D gene is left open where the match is weak. Clone size, where shown, is once, few, many, or a class for clones that have expanded.

TRBV7-8,NA,TRBJ2-2,NA,CASIELANTGELFF,TGTGCCAGCATAGAACTAGCAAACACCGGGGAGCTGTTTTTT
TRBV6-1,TRBD1,TRBJ1-4,NA,CASSGTGGTTNEKLFF,TGTGCCAGCAGTGGGACAGGGGGAACAACTAATGAAAAACTGTTTTTT
TRBV29-1,NA,TRBJ2-7,NA,CSVVRERKKYF,TGCAGCGTTGTGCGAGAGAGGAAAAAGTACTTC
TRBV29-1,TRBD2,TRBJ2-7,many,CSVHSGTSRTYEQYF,TGCAGCGTTCACTCCGGGACTAGTAGAACCTACGAGCAGTACTTC
TRBV25-1,TRBD1,TRBJ2-7,few,CASSEITGGVYEQYF,TGTGCCAGCAGTGAAATAACAGGGGGTGTCTACGAGCAGTACTTC
TRBV5-1,TRBD2,TRBJ2-1,NA,CASSSSLAGTRDEQFF,TGCGCCAGCAGCTCCTCACTAGCGGGAACTCGGGATGAGCAGTTCTTC
TRBV5-1,NA,TRBJ2-5,few,CASSLSRQVKQGRQETQYF,TGCGCCAGCAGCTTGTCCCGTCAGGTGAAACAGGGACGGCAAGAGACCCAGTACTTC
TRBV3-1,TRBD1,TRBJ1-2,NA,CASSQKGQGILINYGYTF,TGTGCCAGCAGCCAGAAGGGACAGGGGATTTTGATAAACTATGGCTACACCTTC
TRBV3-1,TRBD2,TRBJ2-1,NA,CASSSSGDSSYNEQFF,TGTGCCAGCAGCTCTAGCGGGGATAGCTCCTACAATGAGCAGTTCTTC
TRBV19,NA,TRBJ1-2,few,CASSIGLDYGYTF,TGTGCCAGTAGTATCGGCCTCGACTATGGCTACACCTTC
TRBV4-1,TRBD1,TRBJ1-1,NA,CASSHRQGGEVNTEAFF,TGCGCCAGCAGCCACCGACAGGGAGGGGAGGTGAACACTGAAGCTTTCTTT
TRBV20-1,TRBD2,TRBJ2-2,NA,CSAIPRASGRDTGELFF,TGCAGTGCTATCCCTCGAGCTAGCGGGAGGGACACCGGGGAGCTGTTTTTT
TRBV29-1,NA,TRBJ1-2,NA,CSVSGTPNYGYTF,TGCAGCGTTTCCGGGACACCTAACTATGGCTACACCTTC
TRBV6-1,NA,TRBJ2-1,few,CASNRDLLNEQFF,TGTGCCAGCAACCGAGATCTCCTCAATGAGCAGTTCTTC
TRBV12-3/TRBV12-4,NA,TRBJ2-2,few,CASSFPTVDTGELFF,TGTGCCAGCAGTTTCCCGACGGTGGACACCGGGGAGCTGTTTTTT
TRBV2,NA,TRBJ1-4,NA,CATAEGDATNEKLFF,TGTGCTACAGCAGAGGGGGATGCAACTAATGAAAAACTGTTTTTT
TRBV6-2/TRBV6-3,NA,TRBJ2-1,NA,CASSPSETTPFF,TGTGCCAGCAGCCCATCCGAGACAACACCGTTCTTC
TRBV6-5,NA,TRBJ2-7,many,CASSEDFNLGEQYF,TGTGCCAGCAGTGAGGACTTCAACCTGGGCGAGCAGTACTTC
TRBV11-2,NA,TRBJ2-1,NA,CASYGGVVYNEQFF,TGTGCCAGCTACGGGGGAGTGGTCTACAATGAGCAGTTCTTC
TRBV7-9,NA,TRBJ1-2,NA,CASSLGAPPQGPNYGYTF,TGTGCCAGCAGCTTGGGGGCCCCACCTCAAGGGCCCAACTATGGCTACACCTTC
TRBV15,NA,TRBJ1-5,NA,CATSFTGGLPRFGNQPQHF,TGTGCCACCAGTTTTACGGGAGGTCTCCCCCGGTTCGGCAATCAGCCCCAGCATTTT
TRBV20-1,TRBD2,TRBJ2-7,NA,CSAKWGGPYEQYF,TGCAGTGCTAAGTGGGGGGGACCCTACGAGCAGTACTTC
TRBV18,NA,TRBJ2-5,NA,CASSQVTQETQYF,TGTGCCAGCTCACAAGTGACCCAAGAGACCCAGTACTTC
TRBV4-1,NA,TRBJ1-2,NA,CASSHPGDPNYGYTF,TGCGCCAGCAGCCATCCCGGGGACCCGAACTATGGCTACACCTTC
TRBV3-1,NA,TRBJ2-5,NA,CASSPSSGETQYF,TGTGCCAGCTCCCCGTCTAGTGGCGAGACCCAGTACTTC
TRBV20-1,NA,TRBJ2-1,NA,CSARGVGRNEQFF,TGCAGTGCTAGAGGGGTCGGGCGCAATGAGCAGTTCTTC
TRBV12-3/TRBV12-4,TRBD1,TRBJ1-1,NA,CASSFSRTGNTEAFF,TGTGCCAGCAGTTTTTCGAGGACAGGGAACACTGAAGCTTTCTTT
TRBV20-1,TRBD1,TRBJ1-5,NA,CSAKGASITGNQPQHF,TGCAGTGCTAAGGGGGCGTCTATCACAGGCAATCAGCCCCAGCATTTT
TRBV29-1,TRBD1,TRBJ1-2,few,CSVDPDRGRGYTF,TGCAGCGTTGATCCCGACAGGGGAAGGGGCTACACCTTC
TRBV3-1,TRBD1,TRBJ1-1,NA,CASSFPTGGFTEAFF,TGTGCCAGCAGCTTTCCGACAGGGGGCTTCACTGAAGCTTTCTTT
TRBV27,NA,TRBJ2-2,NA,CASSVRFGGSTGELFF,TGTGCCAGCAGTGTCCGTTTTGGGGGTAGCACCGGGGAGCTGTTTTTT
TRBV20-1,TRBD2,TRBJ2-1,once,CSARDGGLAGESEQFF,TGCAGTGCTAGAGATGGGGGACTAGCGGGAGAAAGTGAGCAGTTCTTC
TRBV29-1,TRBD1,TRBJ2-5,few,CSAVQGDWETQYF,TGCAGCGCTGTGCAGGGGGATTGGGAGACCCAGTACTTC
TRBV7-2,NA,TRBJ2-5,NA,CASSLGDSNFNEQYF,TGTGCCAGCAGCCTCGGGGACTCGAACTTCAATGAGCAGTACTTC
TRBV12-3/TRBV12-4,NA,TRBJ1-2,few,CASSLGPGPYGYTF,TGTGCCAGCAGTTTAGGGCCAGGTCCCTACGGCTACACCTTC
TRBV20-1,NA,TRBJ2-3,many,CRADRPSTDTQYF,TGCAGGGCCGACAGACCTAGCACAGATACGCAGTATTTT
TRBV7-9,NA,TRBJ2-7,NA,CASSGRAEQYF,TGTGCCAGCAGCGGAAGGGCCGAGCAGTACTTC
TRBV24-1,TRBD2,TRBJ2-1,NA,CATSDLSGSHNEQFF,TGTGCCACCAGTGACCTTAGCGGGTCCCACAATGAGCAGTTCTTC
TRBV4-1,TRBD2,TRBJ2-1,many,CASSARRLAGDPLNEQFF,TGCGCCAGCAGCGCACGAAGATTAGCGGGAGATCCCCTCAATGAGCAGTTCTTC
TRBV2,TRBD1,TRBJ1-5,NA,CASWTGRDQPQHF,TGTGCCAGCTGGACAGGGAGAGATCAGCCCCAGCATTTT
TRBV28,NA,TRBJ2-7,few,CASSFLGTLRMGEQYF,TGTGCCAGCAGTTTCCTCGGGACGCTGCGTATGGGCGAGCAGTACTTC